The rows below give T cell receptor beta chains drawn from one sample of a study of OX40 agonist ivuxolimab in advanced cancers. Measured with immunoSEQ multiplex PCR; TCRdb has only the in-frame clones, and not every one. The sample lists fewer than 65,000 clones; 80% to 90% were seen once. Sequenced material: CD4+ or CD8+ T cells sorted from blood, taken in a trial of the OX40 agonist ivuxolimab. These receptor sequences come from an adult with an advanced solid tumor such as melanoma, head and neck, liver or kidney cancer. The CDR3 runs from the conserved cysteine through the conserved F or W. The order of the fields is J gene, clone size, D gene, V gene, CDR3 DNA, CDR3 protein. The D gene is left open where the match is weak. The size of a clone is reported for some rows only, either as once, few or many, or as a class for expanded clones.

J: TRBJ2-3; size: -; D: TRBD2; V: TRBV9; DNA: TGTGCCAGCAGACCTACTAGCGGGATCACAGATACGCAGTATTTT; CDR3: CASRPTSGITDTQYF
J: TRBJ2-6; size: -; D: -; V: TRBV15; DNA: TGTGCCACCTCGAGTATCGGGGCCAACGTCCTGACTTTC; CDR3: CATSSIGANVLTF
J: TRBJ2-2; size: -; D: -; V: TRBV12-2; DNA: TGTGCAAGTCGCCCGAGGGACCCGGACACCGGGGAGCTGTTTTTT; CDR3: CASRPRDPDTGELFF
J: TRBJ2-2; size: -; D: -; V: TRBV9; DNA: TGTGCCAGCAGCGTAGATTCCGGGGCGGGGGAGCTGTTTTTT; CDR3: CASSVDSGAGELFF
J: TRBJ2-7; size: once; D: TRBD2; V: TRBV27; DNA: TGTGCCAGCAGTTTACGACTAGCGGGAGATGGCGAGCAGTACTTC; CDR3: CASSLRLAGDGEQYF
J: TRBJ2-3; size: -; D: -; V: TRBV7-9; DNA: TGTGCCAGCAGCCGAATAATGGTCCAGAGCACAGATACGCAGTATTTT; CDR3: CASSRIMVQSTDTQYF
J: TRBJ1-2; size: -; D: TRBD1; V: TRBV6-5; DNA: TGTGCCAGCAGTCTCGGACAGGGAAAATATGGCTACACCTTC; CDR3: CASSLGQGKYGYTF
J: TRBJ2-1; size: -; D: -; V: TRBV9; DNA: TGTGCCAGCAGCGTAGTTGGGGGTGAGCAGTTCTTC; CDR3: CASSVVGGEQFF
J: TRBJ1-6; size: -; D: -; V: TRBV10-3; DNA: TGTGCCATCAGTGAGCTACAGGGCCCGCCCCTCCACTTT; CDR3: CAISELQGPPLHF
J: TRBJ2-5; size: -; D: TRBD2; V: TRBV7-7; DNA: TGTGCTAGCAGCATCCAGGGACTAGCGGGGAAAGAGACCCAGTACTTC; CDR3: CASSIQGLAGKETQYF
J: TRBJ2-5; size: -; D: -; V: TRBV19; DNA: TGTGCCAGTAGTGCTCATCAGACCCAGTACTTC; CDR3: CASSAHQTQYF
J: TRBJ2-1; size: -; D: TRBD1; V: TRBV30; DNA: TGTGCCTGGAGTGGGACAGGGGGCTCTCAGTTCTTC; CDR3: CAWSGTGGSQFF
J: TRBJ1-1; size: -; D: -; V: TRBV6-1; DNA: TGTGCCAGCAGTGAGAGGGGGGTTTGGACTGAAGCTTTCTTT; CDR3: CASSERGVWTEAFF
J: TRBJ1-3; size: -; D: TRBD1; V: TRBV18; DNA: TGTGCCAGCTCACCGCCGACAGGGAGCTCTGGAAACACCATATATTTT; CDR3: CASSPPTGSSGNTIYF
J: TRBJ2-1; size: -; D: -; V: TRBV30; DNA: TGTGCCTGGAGCGTAAGGGTAGCCCCGAGTTGGTCCTACAATGAGCAGTTCTTC; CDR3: CAWSVRVAPSWSYNEQFF
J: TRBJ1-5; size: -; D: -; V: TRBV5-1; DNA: TGCGCCAGCAGCTTGAGCCCTAATCGGCCCCAGCATTTT; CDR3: CASSLSPNRPQHF
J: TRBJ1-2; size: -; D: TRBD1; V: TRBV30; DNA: TGTGCCTGGAGTTCCCGAATGGGACAGTCGCCCTACACCTTC; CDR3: CAWSSRMGQSPYTF
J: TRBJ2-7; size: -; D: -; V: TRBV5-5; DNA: TGTGCCAGCAGCTCCGGGCAATCCTACGAGCAGTACTTC; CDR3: CASSSGQSYEQYF
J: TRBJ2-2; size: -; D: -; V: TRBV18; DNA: TGTGCCAGCTCACCGCGGGCCGGGGAGCTGTTTTTT; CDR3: CASSPRAGELFF
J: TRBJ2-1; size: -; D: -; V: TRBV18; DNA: TGTGCCAGCTCACCAGGGGCGGGTGAGCAGTTCTTC; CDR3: CASSPGAGEQFF
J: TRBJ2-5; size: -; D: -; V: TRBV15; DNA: TGTGCCACCAGTCGGGGTCGCGGGGGCCCGGAGACCCAGTACTTC; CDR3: CATSRGRGGPETQYF
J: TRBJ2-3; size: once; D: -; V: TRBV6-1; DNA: TGTGCCAGCAGTGTCTCACGGGGTCCCGAGGTAACAGATACGCAGTATTTT; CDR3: CASSVSRGPEVTDTQYF
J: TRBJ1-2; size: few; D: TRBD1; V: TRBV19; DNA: TGTGCCAGTAACCCTCGGACAGGGGCGATTACTAACTATGGCTACACCTTC; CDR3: CASNPRTGAITNYGYTF
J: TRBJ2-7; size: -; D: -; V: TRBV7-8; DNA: TGTGCCAGCAGCTTAGTGACGGTTTACGAGCAGTACTTC; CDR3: CASSLVTVYEQYF
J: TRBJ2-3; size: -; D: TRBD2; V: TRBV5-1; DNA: TGCGCCAGCAGCTCCGGACTAGTCGGGGATACGCAGTATTTT; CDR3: CASSSGLVGDTQYF
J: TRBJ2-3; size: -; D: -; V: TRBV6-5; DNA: TGTGCCAGCAGTTCTCAAAAGGGGGGGGGCACAGATACGCAGTATTTT; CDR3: CASSSQKGGGTDTQYF
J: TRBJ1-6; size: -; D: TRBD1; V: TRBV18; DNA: TGTGCCAGCTCACGGGACAGAATCAATTCACCCCTCCACTTT; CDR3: CASSRDRINSPLHF
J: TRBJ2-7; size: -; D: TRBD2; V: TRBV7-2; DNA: TGTGCCAGCAGCCCCCGGACTAGCTACGAGCAGTACTTC; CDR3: CASSPRTSYEQYF
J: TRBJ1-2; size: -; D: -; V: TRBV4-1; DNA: TGCGCCAGCAGCCAAGAATTTGGGGCAGGGGTTGGCTACACCTTC; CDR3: CASSQEFGAGVGYTF
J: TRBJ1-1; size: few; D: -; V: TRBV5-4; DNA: TGTGCCAGCAGCTTGGCGTCAGGGTCTGAAGCTTTCTTT; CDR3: CASSLASGSEAFF
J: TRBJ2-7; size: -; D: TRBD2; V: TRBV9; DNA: TGTGCCAGCAGCGTAGAGTGGGAGGGAGAGCAGTACTTC; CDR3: CASSVEWEGEQYF
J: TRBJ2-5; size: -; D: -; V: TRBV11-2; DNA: TGTGCCAGCAGCCCCCGGAATTTGGTCCAAGAGACCCAGTACTTC; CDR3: CASSPRNLVQETQYF
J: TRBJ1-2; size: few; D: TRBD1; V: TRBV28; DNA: TGTGCCAGCAGTTTGGGACAGGCCCTCGGTGGCTACACCTTC; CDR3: CASSLGQALGGYTF
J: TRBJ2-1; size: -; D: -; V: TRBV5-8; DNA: TGTGCCAGCAGCTTGGACAGTGGGGATGAGCAGTTCTTC; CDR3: CASSLDSGDEQFF
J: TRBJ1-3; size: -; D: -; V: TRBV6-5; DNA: TGTGCCAGCAGTTACGCTAGCAGCTCCTCTGGAAACACCATATATTTT; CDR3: CASSYASSSSGNTIYF
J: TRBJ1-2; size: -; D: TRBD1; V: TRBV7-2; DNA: TGTGCCAGCAGCTTAGTTACAGGGGGTTACGTTGGCTACACCTTC; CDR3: CASSLVTGGYVGYTF
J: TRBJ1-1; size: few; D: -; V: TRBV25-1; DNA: TGTGCCAGCACCTTGGTTGAAGCTTTCTTT; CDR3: CASTLVEAFF
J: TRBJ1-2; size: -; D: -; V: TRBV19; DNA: TGTGCCAGTAGTCCTGGGGCAGAGTATGGCTACACCTTC; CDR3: CASSPGAEYGYTF
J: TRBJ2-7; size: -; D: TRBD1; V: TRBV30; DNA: TGTGCCTGGAGTGTAGGTGGGACAGTCTACGAGCAGTACTTC; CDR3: CAWSVGGTVYEQYF
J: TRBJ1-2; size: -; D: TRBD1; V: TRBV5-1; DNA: TGCGCCAGCAGAGAAACAGGGGTAGTCAGCTATGGCTACACCTTC; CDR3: CASRETGVVSYGYTF
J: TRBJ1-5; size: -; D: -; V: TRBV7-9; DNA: TGTGCCAGCAGCTTAAGTAGCAATCAGCCCCAGCATTTT; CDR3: CASSLSSNQPQHF